This T cell receptor (beta chain) was observed in a study of blood T cell repertoires in COVID-19. On the study more broadly: The United States, Italy and Spain supplied acute and convalescent COVID-19 samples. Sample material is recorded as cDNA or gDNA derived from T cells, B-cell-depleted T cells, or PBMCs.

Original processing notes: From reference gene primer amplification, estimates of nucleated cell counts were derived. Sequenced by immunoSEQ multiplex PCR; TCRdb stores in-frame clones only, minus some. V, J and clone size are those of that table, while D and trimming were read from the DNA. The sample contains 300,000 to 350,000 clones, about nine tenths of which appear only once. The germline V gene has CDR1 MNHEY and CDR2 SVGAGI. V lost 5 bases and J lost 2, with 9 bases in between. The CDR3 totals 14 residues. This receptor was taken from a man aged 18 to 35 with active or convalescent COVID-19. Sequencing used peripheral blood. The rearrangement links TRBV6-5 to TRBJ1-4, with D possibly being TRBD1 (6 bases). Written as DNA, the CDR3 is TGTGCCAGCAGTCTCCAGGGGACTAATGAAAAACTGTTTTTT. Translated: CASSLQGTNEKLFF.